This is a list of T cell receptor beta chains from one sample in a study of cytomegalovirus exposure and HLA in healthy donors. Sequencing used immunoSEQ multiplex PCR; TCRdb keeps in-frame clones, though not all of them. The sample holds 150,000 to 200,000 clones, over 80% seen once. Source material: PBMCs. The receptors were gathered from a girl aged 10-17 years in good health and CMV-seropositive. CDR3s leave out the opening cysteine and the closing phenylalanine or tryptophan.

J gene | V gene | CDR3 protein
TRBJ1-1 | TRBV6-1 | ASSRAGRWTEAF
TRBJ2-7 | TRBV27 | ASRTLGGPYEQY
TRBJ1-6 | TRBV28 | ASSYLTQGTNSPLH
TRBJ1-1 | TRBV7-2 | ASSSTGGWAEAF
TRBJ2-1 | TRBV4-1 | ASSQGLNEQF
TRBJ1-1 | TRBV7-9 | ASSSFGLQGSDTEAF
TRBJ2-7 | TRBV10-3 | AIQEGGLYEQY
TRBJ2-7 | TRBV10-1 | ASSESLSYEQY
TRBJ1-5 | TRBV27 | ASSFGTGLMEPQH
TRBJ1-3 | TRBV19 | ASTARGNRSGNTIY
TRBJ1-1 | TRBV4-3 | ASSLGTEAF